This TCR beta chain was obtained from a study of blood T cell repertoires in COVID-19 (dated by TCRdb to 2020 to 2022). With regard to the full study: Samples covering the acute and convalescent phases of COVID-19 were provided by collaborators in the United States, Italy and Spain. The prospective study material was composed of cDNA or gDNA derived from T cells, B-cell-depleted T cells, or PBMCs. The dataset comprised deeply sampled blood TCRbeta repertoires from subjects exposed to, actively infected with, or recovered from COVID-19. The repertoires were released in a freely available public database intended as a resource for research on the immune response to SARS-CoV-2. The samples were drawn from two sources: the first 160 participants of the ongoing ImmuneRACE study, and 1,254 subjects contributed by 6 global collaborators. The sample metadata nearly always contained a de-identified subject ID, COVID-19 status, age in years and sex. Where HLA class I and class II types were available, the types were taken from metadata supplied by the sample provider, not from assay-based typing. Points the paper makes about the study in general: The quantity of clinical and demographic metadata differed by source and by participant and was supplied without curation.

Regarding this clone: The antigen it recognizes is unknown. No base qualities exist here, and no much larger clone lies one base off it.

TCRbeta CDR3 regions were amplified from genomic DNA using the immunoSEQ Assay, a bias-controlled multiplex PCR. In the source study's methods: The number of nucleated cells in each sample was estimated from the amplification of reference gene primers within the assay. Sequence reads were collapsed and filtered to measure the absolute abundance of every unique TCRbeta CDR3 rearrangement. For each sample, productive Simpson clonality was calculated as the square root of Simpson's diversity index across productive rearrangements. TCRdb obtained this table from immuneACCESS and retained in-frame rearrangements with V and J assigned. These tables miss some clones; where compared with another copy, unresolved V genes account for less than half of the shortfall, and the remainder is unexplained. The V and J calls and clone size are taken from that table; D and trimming were inferred from the DNA. For this sample there are some 160,000 clones; about 86% appear just once. The top ten clones comprise around 20% of the sample.

A second Seattle source provided samples from volunteer blood donors who had recovered from COVID-19. Each collaborating institution followed its own protocols to collect whole blood in K2EDTA tubes. For TCRbeta analysis, collaborators shipped samples as frozen whole blood, isolated PBMCs, or DNA extracted from either of those sample types. A distance of 16 bases separates the germline ends of V and J, which lose 5 bases and 3 bases respectively. The CDR3 covers 15 residues, taking in both the cysteine and the phenylalanine. Left in the record is the CDR3 DNA by itself, 45 bases read in frame from the first base. The germline V gene supplies CDR1 SGHVS and CDR2 FQNEAQ.

The V gene is TRBV7-8 and the J gene is TRBJ1-2, with TRBD1 as a weak D call on 6 bases. This TCR was sampled from a woman aged 70-85 years who had recovered from COVID-19. The sequenced sample consisted of peripheral blood. The CDR3 here reads CASSPGGGGYYGYTF. The bases read TGTGCCAGCAGCCCCGGTGGGGGCGGGTACTATGGCTACACCTTC.